These 19 T cell receptor beta chains came from one sample sequenced in a study of T cell repertoires in ileal Crohn's disease. Produced via immunoSEQ multiplex PCR; TCRdb's table is partial and in-frame only. The sample holds over 2,000 clones, around three quarters seen once. Documented time point: neoterminal ileum biopsy at postoperative endoscopy, about 6 months after surgery. Material: ileal tissue. Receptor source: an adult with Crohn's disease.

This chain links TRBV7-6 with TRBJ2-7, with a weak D call TRBD1 (8 bases). CDR3 length equals 16 residues. Trimming took 5 bases from V and 0 from J, leaving 17 bases between them. Germline CDR1 SGHVS, CDR2 FNYEAQ. The CDR3, as DNA: TGTGCCAGCAGCCCGGGGGGCAGGGGGCTCTCCTACGAGCAGTACTTC. Translated: CASSPGGRGLSYEQYF.

This chain links TRBV28 with TRBJ2-3, with D possibly TRBD2 on 6 matching bases. The CDR3 has 13 amino acids. Germline CDR1 and CDR2: MDHEN and SYDVKM. The V end was cut by 5 bases, the J end by 5 bases, with 11 bases between. CDR3 nucleotide sequence: TGTGCCAGCAGTACGCCGGGAGAAGATACGCAGTATTTT. Protein product: CASSTPGEDTQYF.

J is TRBJ1-1 and V is TRBV30; no reliable D call. Germline-derived CDR1 and CDR2 are GTSNPN and SVGIG (reference sequence). The germline V and J ends were trimmed by 4 bases and 11 bases, with 14 bases remaining between them. This CDR3 spans 11 amino acids. CDR3 protein: CAWILSRSAFF. The CDR3 nucleotides are TGTGCCTGGATCCTATCACGGTCGGCTTTCTTT.

The rearrangement uses TRBV5-1 and TRBJ2-3, with D maybe TRBD2 (6 bases). The CDR3 is 15 residues long. Germline V gives CDR1 SGHRS, CDR2 YFSETQ. The germline V and J ends were trimmed by 6 bases and 3 bases, with 17 bases remaining between them. The CDR3 protein is CASTLSGQTTDTQYF. CDR3 nucleotides: TGCGCCAGCACCTTAAGCGGGCAGACAACAGATACGCAGTATTTT.

This clone has just a few counts. J is TRBJ1-3 and V is TRBV4-1; D is possibly TRBD1 (6 bases). V lost 2 bases and J 2 bases, leaving 13 bases between the germline ends. The length of the CDR3 is 16 residues. Looked up from germline, CDR1 is MGHRA and CDR2 is YSYEKL. The CDR3 nucleotides read TGCGCCAGCAGCCAAAACCTACAGGGAACTGGAAACACCATATATTTT. It codes for CASSQNLQGTGNTIYF.

The genes are TRBV29-1 and TRBJ2-1, with a possible D match to TRBD2 (5 bases). CDR3 length equals 16 residues. Germline CDR1 reads SQVTM; CDR2 reads ANQGSEA. Between the trimmed V and J ends, which lost 7 bases and 0 bases, there was a span of 19 bases. DNA of the CDR3: TGCAGCGGTACCTCTCAGCGGTACAGCTCCTACAATGAGCAGTTCTTC. This codes for CSGTSQRYSSYNEQFF.

The CDR3 is CASSSLTGGNEKLFF. CDR3 bases: TGTGCCAGCAGCTCGCTGACAGGCGGTAATGAAAAACTGTTTTTT. V usage is TRBV9 and J usage is TRBJ1-4; weak D call: TRBD1 (6 bases). The CDR3 runs to 15 residues. Germline-derived CDR1 and CDR2 are SGDLS and YYNGEE. V gave up 4 bases and J gave up 4 bases, with 14 bases separating them. Supplemented by reference TRBV9 and TRBJ1-4, the full variable domain reads DSGVTQTPKHLITATGQRVTLRCSPRSGDLSVYWYQQSLDQGLQFLIQYYNGEERAKGNILERFSAQQFPDLHSELNLSSLELGDSALYFCASSSLTGGNEKLFFGSGTQLSVL.

This clone has just one count. The chain uses TRBV9 and TRBJ2-1, with D possibly being TRBD2 (7 bases). The germline V gene has CDR1 SGDLS and CDR2 YYNGEE. The CDR3 has 18 amino acids. V lost 0 bases and J lost 2, with 18 bases in between. For the CDR3, the DNA is TGTGCCAGCAGCGTAGCAGCGGTGGGGGGGCGTCCCTACAATGAGCAGTTCTTC. Translating gives CASSVAAVGGRPYNEQFF.

The V gene is TRBV5-6, the J gene TRBJ2-7, with 7 bases that match TRBD1. Germline V CDR1 and CDR2: SGHDT, YYEEEE. The CDR3 runs 16 residues. The junction had 9 bases not matched to a gene; V was cut back by 0 bases and J by 3 bases. Here the CDR3 reads CASSLAPPRDSYEQYF. CDR3 nucleotide sequence: TGTGCCAGCAGCTTGGCTCCTCCCCGGGACAGCTACGAGCAGTACTTC.

The table lists this clone with a count of one. This chain connects TRBV10-2 to TRBJ1-2; a possible D gene is TRBD1 (5 bases). CDR3 size: 14 residues. Trimming pared 3 bases from V and 4 bases from J, leaving 12 bases between. Germline CDR1 reads WSHSY; CDR2 reads SAAADI. CDR3 loop: CASSDGGGGYGYTF. The CDR3 DNA reads TGCGCCAGCAGTGACGGGGGTGGCGGCTATGGCTACACCTTC.

The chain employs TRBV19 and TRBJ2-2, with a weak D call TRBD1 (5 bases). The CDR3 has 14 residues. CDR1 is LNHDA, CDR2 SQIVND, per germline (reference sequence). V gave up 4 bases and J gave up 3 bases, with 9 bases separating them. CDR3: CASSTGKDTGELFF. The CDR3 nucleotides are TGTGCCAGTAGTACAGGGAAGGACACCGGGGAGCTGTTTTTT.

This rearrangement joins TRBV6-4 to TRBJ2-1; 10 nucleotides align to TRBD1. Germline V gene sequence: CDR1 MRHNA, CDR2 SNTAGT. The CDR3 is 14 amino acids. Trimming took 2 bases from V and 7 from J; bases not matched to a gene: 2. The CDR3 DNA follows: TGTGCCAGCAGTGACGGACAGGGGGGGAATGAGCAGTTCTTC. Translating it yields CASSDGQGGNEQFF.

V and J are TRBV7-9 and TRBJ2-7; maybe TRBD2 (6 bases). The germline CDR1 and CDR2 sequences are SEHNR and FQNEAQ (reference sequence). CDR3 length: 13 residues. V was cut by 1 base and J by 5 bases, with 9 bases left in between. CDR3 sequence (DNA): TGTGCCAGCAGCTTAGGCGGGGTACACGAGCAGTACTTC. Its translation: CASSLGGVHEQYF.

This clone was counted a single time. The chain carries TRBV6-5 and TRBJ2-7, with D perhaps matching TRBD1 (6 bases). Germline-derived CDR1 and CDR2 are MNHEY and SVGAGI. V lost 5 bases, J lost 4 bases, and 12 bases lay in between. This CDR3 spans 13 amino acids. CDR3 bases: TGTGCCAGCAGTCCGACAGGATTTTACGAGCAGTACTTC. Encoded protein: CASSPTGFYEQYF.

The J gene is TRBJ2-3, the V gene TRBV4-3; the match to TRBD2 covers 14 bases. V trimming: 0 bases; J trimming: 4 bases; junction bases outside the gene matches: 18. Germline V CDR1 and CDR2: LGHNA, YSLEER. The CDR3 is 22 residues long. The CDR3 sequence: CASSQEGWLGLAGVGTADTQYF. The CDR3 DNA sequence: TGCGCCAGCAGCCAAGAAGGGTGGTTGGGACTAGCGGGAGTTGGAACCGCAGATACGCAGTATTTT.

The rearrangement uses TRBV7-2 and TRBJ2-7; TRBD2 matches at 12 bases. The CDR3 is made up of 13 amino acids. Trimming at V came to 3 bases and at J to 13 bases, leaving 7 bases not matched to a gene. Germline assignment: CDR1 SGHTA and CDR2 FQGNSA. CDR3 residues: CASSFGLAGFFYF. The CDR3 nucleotides are TGTGCCAGCAGCTTCGGACTAGCGGGATTCTTTTACTTC.

The CDR3 is CASRLSIGDRRLYEQYF. CDR3 in DNA: TGTGCCAGCAGATTATCAATTGGGGACAGGAGACTTTACGAGCAGTACTTC. The chain joins TRBV25-1 to TRBJ2-7; 8 nucleotides align to TRBD1. Germline CDR1 MGHDK, CDR2 SYGVNS. J was trimmed by 4 bases and V by 6 bases; bases with no gene match: 17. This CDR3 has 17 amino acids.

In this sample, this clone turned up a few times. V is TRBV2 and J is TRBJ1-2; the D is unclear. The CDR3 is 13 residues long. The V end was cut by 0 bases, the J end by 4 bases, with 6 bases between. Per germline, CDR1 SNHLY and CDR2 FYNNEI. The CDR3 reads CASSEAHGYGYTF. The CDR3 nucleotides read TGTGCCAGCAGTGAAGCGCACGGCTATGGCTACACCTTC. Filled out from reference TRBV2 and TRBJ1-2, the complete variable domain reads EPEVTQTPSHQVTQMGQEVILRCVPISNHLYFYWYRQILGQKVEFLVSFYNNEISEKSEIFDDQFSVERPDGSNFTLKIRSTKLEDSAMYFCASSEAHGYGYTFGSGTRLTVV.

This clone was detected once. The chain employs TRBV2 and TRBJ2-3, with 8 nucleotides matching TRBD1. This CDR3 comprises 15 residues. V shed 7 bases and J 6 bases; nucleotides not matched to a gene: 12. Looked up from germline, CDR1 is SNHLY and CDR2 is FYNNEI. The CDR3 spells CASKVQGATFDTQYF. The CDR3 DNA reads TGTGCCAGCAAAGTCCAGGGGGCGACGTTCGATACGCAGTATTTT. The full variable domain, with the rest looked up from reference TRBV2 and TRBJ2-3, is EPEVTQTPSHQVTQMGQEVILRCVPISNHLYFYWYRQILGQKVEFLVSFYNNEISEKSEIFDDQFSVERPDGSNFTLKIRSTKLEDSAMYFCASKVQGATFDTQYFGPGTRLTVL.